The 24 T cell receptor beta chains in this list originate from one sample, sequenced in a study of cytomegalovirus exposure and HLA in healthy donors. Amplification used 60 Vbeta primers and 13 Jbeta primers. Repertoires were generated with immunoSEQ multiplex PCR, while TCRdb's copy carries only in-frame clones and drops some. The sample has 80,000 to 100,000 clones, 81% seen once; the top ten hold 10% to 13%. Sequencing was carried out using PBMCs. The receptors shown here come from a human donor in good health.

V usage is TRBV29-1 and J usage is TRBJ1-1; no reliable D call. The CDR3 runs to 13 residues. Germline V gene data show CDR1 as SQVTM and CDR2 as ANQGSEA. CDR3 residues: CSTGWAGDTEAFF. The CDR3 region has the DNA TGCAGTACCGGGTGGGCCGGGGACACTGAAGCTTTCTTT.

J is TRBJ1-2 and V is TRBV9; tentative D call: TRBD1 (6 bases). Germline V gives CDR1 SGDLS, CDR2 YYNGEE. V was clipped by 4 bases and J by 3 bases, with 13 bases between them. The CDR3 is made up of 14 amino acids. The DNA for the CDR3 is TGTGCCAGCAGCCCTCGGGGGGGCTACTATGGCTACACCTTC. Amino acids: CASSPRGGYYGYTF.

The J gene is TRBJ2-2, the V gene TRBV5-1, with D maybe TRBD1 (5 bases). V was pared by 1 base and J by 5 bases, with 9 bases between. This CDR3 has 14 amino acids. Germline CDR1 and CDR2: SGHRS and YFSETQ. The CDR3 is CASSLKSGTGELFF. CDR3 sequence (DNA): TGCGCCAGCAGCTTGAAGTCAGGGACCGGGGAGCTGTTTTTT.

V is TRBV23-1 and J is TRBJ2-7; no reliable D call. TRBV23-1 is labeled an ORF, and its function is uncertain. V lost 4 bases and J 4 bases, leaving 8 bases between the germline ends. The CDR3 contains 12 residues. The CDR3 spells CASSRENYEQYF. The CDR3 region has the DNA TGCGCCAGCAGTCGAGAAAATTACGAGCAGTACTTC.

The CDR3 reads CASSRSTGTGGAEQYF. The DNA for the CDR3 is TGTGCCAGCAGTCGCTCAACCGGGACAGGGGGCGCCGAGCAGTACTTC. The chain couples TRBV28 to TRBJ2-7, with 12 bases aligning to TRBD1. J lost 6 bases, V lost 5 bases, and 11 bases had no gene match. Germline CDR1 MDHEN, CDR2 SYDVKM. The CDR3 covers 16 residues.

This chain joins TRBV7-2 and TRBJ1-1; D may be TRBD1 (6 bases). V was clipped by 4 bases and J by 0 bases, with 18 bases between them. The CDR3 has 17 amino acids. Germline assignment: CDR1 SGHTA and CDR2 FQGNSA. The CDR3 DNA reads TGTGCCAGCAGCTCCCAGGCCAGGGGACCCATGAACACTGAAGCTTTCTTT. Translated: CASSSQARGPMNTEAFF. Looking up the rest from reference TRBV7-2 and TRBJ1-1 gives the full variable domain: GAGVSQSPSNKVTEKGKDVELRCDPISGHTALYWYRQSLGQGLEFLIYFQGNSAPDKSGLPSDRFSAERTGGSVSTLTIQRTQQEDSAVYLCASSSQARGPMNTEAFFGQGTRLTVV.

CDR3 nucleotides: TGTGCCAGCAGCTCCGCGGTCGGGACTGAAGCTTTCTTT. It yields the protein CASSSAVGTEAFF. V and J are TRBV7-6 and TRBJ1-1, with D uncertain. Germline CDR1 is SGHVS and CDR2 is FNYEAQ. The CDR3 is 13 residues long. Trimming removed 4 bases at V and 5 bases at J, with 11 bases between. The variable domain in full, with the rest retrieved from reference TRBV7-6 and TRBJ1-1, is GAGVSQSPRYKVTKRGQDVALRCDPISGHVSLYWYRQALGQGPEFLTYFNYEAQQDKSGLPNDRFSAERPEGSISTLTIQRTEQRDSAMYRCASSSAVGTEAFFGQGTRLTVV.

V and J are TRBV27 and TRBJ2-1, with D maybe TRBD2 (6 bases). CDR3 length: 15 residues. Germline assignment: CDR1 MNHEY and CDR2 SMNVEV (reference sequence). V lost 4 bases and J 1 base, leaving 11 bases between the germline ends. CDR3 sequence: CASSSSEGSYNEQFF. In DNA form, the CDR3 reads TGTGCCAGCAGTTCGTCGGAGGGGTCCTACAATGAGCAGTTCTTC.

This chain uses TRBV6-1 with TRBJ2-5; a possible D gene is TRBD1 (7 bases). This CDR3 is 15 amino acids long. Germline lookup yields CDR1 MNHNS and CDR2 SASEGT. V shed 6 bases and J shed 5 bases, with 19 bases lying between them. This chain's CDR3 is CASSGGQLEGETQYF. The CDR3 DNA is TGTGCCAGCAGCGGGGGACAGCTGGAGGGTGAGACCCAGTACTTC.

The genes are TRBV6-6 and TRBJ1-4; perhaps TRBD1 as D (5 bases). The germline gives CDR1 MNHNY, CDR2 SVGAGI (reference sequence). V lost 7 bases and J lost 1, with 13 bases in between. CDR3 length: 15 residues. DNA of the CDR3: TGTGCCAGCAAGGACCATCAGGGAACTAATGAAAAACTGTTTTTT. Translated: CASKDHQGTNEKLFF.

The J gene is TRBJ2-3, the V gene TRBV5-8; D gene ambiguous. Looked up from germline, CDR1 is SGHTS and CDR2 is YDEGEE. The ends were cut back, 2 bases at V and 2 bases at J, with 9 bases in the middle. This CDR3 contains 14 residues. The CDR3 DNA is TGTGCCAGCAGCTTACAACTAATCACAGATACGCAGTATTTT. This sequence encodes CASSLQLITDTQYF.

This chain links TRBV28 with TRBJ1-4; TRBD1 agrees at 10 bases. The CDR3 extends over 16 amino acids. Germline values: CDR1 MDHEN, CDR2 SYDVKM. J lost 8 bases, V lost 6 bases, and 12 bases had no gene match. The CDR3 loop is CASRQPPGQGPEKLFF. The CDR3 DNA sequence: TGTGCCAGCAGACAACCGCCGGGACAGGGGCCGGAAAAACTGTTTTTT.

There are a few counts of this clone. The V and J genes are TRBV18 and TRBJ1-1; the D gene is possibly TRBD1 (5 bases). The CDR3 has 15 amino acids. The ends were cut back, 4 bases at V and 0 bases at J, with 12 bases in the middle. The germline V gene encodes CDR1 KGHSH and CDR2 LQKENI. The CDR3 reads CASSQGLQVNTEAFF. CDR3 nucleotide sequence: TGTGCCAGCTCACAGGGGTTGCAGGTGAACACTGAAGCTTTCTTT. Based on the CDR3 plus reference TRBV18 and TRBJ1-1, the full variable domain is NAGVMQNPRHLVRRRGQEARLRCSPMKGHSHVYWYRQLPEEGLKFMVYLQKENIIDESGMPKERFSAEFPKEGPSILRIQQVVRGDSAAYFCASSQGLQVNTEAFFGQGTRLTVV.

The V call is TRBV29-1, the J call TRBJ2-5, with D unresolved. Between the trimmed V and J ends, which lost 5 bases and 5 bases, there was a span of 18 bases. This CDR3 is built from 14 residues. CDR1 is SQVTM, CDR2 ANQGSEA, per germline. CDR3 DNA sequence: TGCAGCGTTCTACCCCCTGAGAGCCGGGAGACCCAGTACTTC. This codes for CSVLPPESRETQYF.

The chain has TRBV7-3 and TRBJ2-3; 7 nucleotides line up with TRBD1. The J segment lost 6 bases and the V segment lost 0 bases, leaving 6 bases of the junction unmatched. Germline V lookup: CDR1 SGHTA, CDR2 FQGTGA. CDR3 size: 15 residues. The chain's CDR3 is CASSLTQGTTDTQYF. The CDR3 region has the DNA TGTGCCAGCAGCTTAACACAGGGGACGACCGATACGCAGTATTTT.

The chain combines TRBV6-4 with TRBJ2-3, with D possibly being TRBD2 (5 bases). The CDR3 covers 15 residues. V shed 5 bases and J shed 2 bases, with 14 bases lying between them. CDR1 and CDR2 (germline): MRHNA, SNTAGT. For the CDR3, the DNA is TGTGCCAGCAGTCCCCTCGGAGGCTCCACAGATACGCAGTATTTT. As protein: CASSPLGGSTDTQYF.

The chain joins TRBV7-9 to TRBJ1-2; possible D gene TRBD1, 6 bases. The CDR3 sequence is 15 residues long. The germline V gene has CDR1 SEHNR and CDR2 FQNEAQ (reference sequence). V lost 1 base and J 8 bases, leaving 17 bases between the germline ends. The chain's CDR3 is CASSLGIEGTRGYTF. DNA for the CDR3: TGTGCCAGCAGCTTAGGAATAGAGGGGACAAGGGGCTACACCTTC.

The chain links TRBV19 to TRBJ2-5; maybe TRBD2 (5 bases). The closer fit of TRBJ2-7 to the DNA end suggests the J call may be wrong. Germline values: CDR1 LNHDA, CDR2 SQIVND (reference sequence). CDR3 length: 12 amino acids. In DNA, the CDR3 is TGTGCCAGTAGCGCCGGGATCTACGAGCAGTACTTC. It encodes CASSAGIYEQYF.

The table lists this clone with a count of one. At one end, the junction sequence differs from germline, possibly due to a read error. The chain couples TRBV28 to TRBJ2-2; 14 nucleotides line up with TRBD2. This CDR3 is 17 amino acids long. Germline V gives CDR1 MDHEN, CDR2 SYDVKM. CDR3 in DNA: TGTGCCGGCAGACTAGCGGGAGGGCCGACAGGCACCGGGGAGCTGTTTTTT. It codes for CAGRLAGGPTGTGELFF.

This chain connects TRBV27 to TRBJ2-3; possibly TRBD1 for D (7 bases). Germline CDR1 reads MNHEY; CDR2 reads SMNVEV (reference sequence). V was clipped by 0 bases and J by 4 bases, with 20 bases between them. The CDR3 sequence is 18 residues long. The CDR3 nucleotides read TGTGCCAGCAGTTTATCGGATGGAGGGGGCGCCGGGCCAGATACGCAGTATTTT. This translates into CASSLSDGGGAGPDTQYF.

The chain employs TRBV9 and TRBJ1-2; 7 nucleotides align to TRBD1. The germline V gene encodes CDR1 SGDLS and CDR2 YYNGEE. The V segment lost 3 bases and the J segment 4 bases; nucleotides outside the gene matches: 6. The CDR3 spans 14 residues. As DNA, the CDR3 is TGTGCCAGCAGCGGAAACAGGGGCGGCTATGGCTACACCTTC. Encoded protein: CASSGNRGGYGYTF.

This clone has just one count. The chain uses TRBV30 and TRBJ1-5; 7 bases agree with TRBD1. Germline CDR1 and CDR2: GTSNPN and SVGIG (reference sequence). There are 15 residues in the CDR3. The ends lost 1 base at V and 0 bases at J; junction bases unmatched: 3. The CDR3 spells CAWSGRTGSNQPQHF. The CDR3 DNA is TGTGCCTGGAGTGGGAGGACAGGTAGCAATCAGCCCCAGCATTTT.

The rearrangement joins TRBV28 to TRBJ1-6; D gene ambiguous. The germline V gene has CDR1 MDHEN and CDR2 SYDVKM. V was trimmed by 10 bases and J by 7 bases, leaving 11 bases between them. The CDR3 is made up of 12 amino acids. The CDR3 protein is CATGGINSPLHF. CDR3 nucleotide sequence: TGTGCCACAGGAGGGATAAATTCACCCCTCCACTTT.

This chain uses TRBV5-1 with TRBJ2-7; a possible D gene is TRBD2 (7 bases). V dropped 4 bases and J dropped 5 bases, with 19 bases sitting between them. This CDR3 is built from 15 residues. Germline CDR1 is SGHRS and CDR2 is YFSETQ. The CDR3 DNA sequence: TGCGCCAGCAGCCCCCAGGTGGGGGGGCGTGACGAGCAGTACTTC. It specifies CASSPQVGGRDEQYF.